A selection of T cell receptor beta chains follows, all from one sample in a study of cytomegalovirus exposure and HLA in healthy donors. Profiled with immunoSEQ multiplex PCR; TCRdb holds only in-frame clones, not every one. The sample lists about 160,000 clones, approximately 80% occurring once. The sample comprised PBMCs. The receptors here all came from a woman younger than 35 in good health and CMV-seronegative. Each CDR3 is given with its conserved first and last residue. The D gene is left open where the match is weak. Clone size is stated in some rows and not others, as once, few, many or a class when expanded.

V gene	clone size	D gene	J gene	CDR3 DNA	CDR3 protein
TRBV11-2	-	TRBD1	TRBJ2-7	TGTGCCACAGGGGGCCCATCCTACGAGCAGTACTTC	CATGGPSYEQYF
TRBV4-2	-	TRBD1	TRBJ1-1	TGTGCCAGCAGCCCCCAGACAGGGAGGAACACTGAAGCTTTCTTT	CASSPQTGRNTEAFF
TRBV5-1	-	-	TRBJ1-2	TGCGCCAGCAGCTTGGAGGCAGGCTATGGCTACACCTTC	CASSLEAGYGYTF
TRBV9	once	-	TRBJ1-1	TGTGCCAGCAGCATCGGTCCCATGAACACTGAAGCTTTCTTT	CASSIGPMNTEAFF
TRBV10-3	-	-	TRBJ1-1	TGTGCCACCACCTCGGGGGGGGCGGGGGACACTGAAGCTTTCTTT	CATTSGGAGDTEAFF
TRBV10-1	-	-	TRBJ2-2	TGCGCCAGCAGTGAGAGCGGGTCCGGGGAGCTGTTTTTT	CASSESGSGELFF
TRBV9	-	-	TRBJ1-1	TGTGCCAGCAGCGTAGAACTGTACACTGAAGCTTTCTTT	CASSVELYTEAFF
TRBV10-3	-	-	TRBJ1-2	TGTGCCATCTATTCTGGCAGGGAAGACTATGGCTACACCTTC	CAIYSGREDYGYTF
TRBV28	-	TRBD1	TRBJ2-1	TGTGCCTGGGGGACAGGGGGCTACAATGAGCAGTTCTTC	CAWGTGGYNEQFF
TRBV5-1	-	-	TRBJ1-2	TGCGCCAGCAGCTTGACAGGCCCCTATGGCTACACCTTC	CASSLTGPYGYTF
TRBV13	-	-	TRBJ2-7	TGTGCCAGCAGCTTAAGACAGAGCAACTACGAGCAGTACTTC	CASSLRQSNYEQYF
TRBV5-1	-	TRBD2	TRBJ2-3	TGCGCCAGCAGCTTCAGCGGGGCAGATACGCAGTATTTT	CASSFSGADTQYF
TRBV15	once	TRBD1	TRBJ1-5	TGTGCCACCAGCAGCCGACAGGGGGCTGGAGCTCAGCCCCAGCATTTT	CATSSRQGAGAQPQHF
TRBV7-9	few	TRBD1	TRBJ1-4	TGTGCCAGCAGCTTACAGGGGGCGCGGGGTGAAAAACTGTTTTTT	CASSLQGARGEKLFF
TRBV19	-	-	TRBJ2-1	TGTGCCAGTAGTATAGAGGGGGCCTCCTACAATGAGCAGTTCTTC	CASSIEGASYNEQFF
TRBV11-3	-	TRBD1	TRBJ1-2	TGTGCCAGCAGCTTAGGGGCCGTAAGACAGGGGCGCCTCTCCTATGGCTACACCTTC	CASSLGAVRQGRLSYGYTF
TRBV5-6	-	-	TRBJ2-5	TGTGCCAGCAGCTTGTATTTTCCAGGAGGGGAGACCCAGTACTTC	CASSLYFPGGETQYF
TRBV28	-	TRBD2	TRBJ2-7	TGTGCCAGCAGTTTAGCCCAACCGGGAGGGTTTCGTCGCGAGCAGTACTTC	CASSLAQPGGFRREQYF
TRBV15	once	-	TRBJ1-3	TGTGCCACCAGCAGAGATACAGGGTCTGGAAACACCATATATTTT	CATSRDTGSGNTIYF
TRBV28	once	TRBD2	TRBJ2-7	TGTGCCAGCAACAGGGACCGGGGGGGCCTTTCCGAGCAGTACTTC	CASNRDRGGLSEQYF
TRBV5-6	-	TRBD1	TRBJ1-2	TGTGCCAGCAGCAAAGGGACAGGCCACACCTTC	CASSKGTGHTF
TRBV27	-	-	TRBJ1-2	TGTGCCAGCTTCAGCCCAAACCGACCGGGACACCAAGGAAGTAACTATGGCTACACCTTC	CASFSPNRPGHQGSNYGYTF
TRBV15	-	-	TRBJ2-7	TGTGCCACCAGCAGAGATGTCTTAGCTGAGCAGTACTTC	CATSRDVLAEQYF
TRBV28	-	-	TRBJ2-7	TGTGCCAGCAGCAAATACGAGCAGTACTTC	CASSKYEQYF
TRBV30	-	-	TRBJ1-1	TGTGCCTGGAGTGCTGGGGGGGGGATTGAAGCTTTCTTT	CAWSAGGGIEAFF
TRBV27	-	-	TRBJ1-3	TGTGCCAGCAGCCGAACCCGGGGGACTGGAAACACCATATATTTT	CASSRTRGTGNTIYF
TRBV5-1	-	-	TRBJ1-1	TGCGCCAGCAGCCTCGAGATCGGCACTGAAGCTTTCTTT	CASSLEIGTEAFF
TRBV5-1	-	TRBD2	TRBJ2-3	TGCGCCAGCAGCCCGGGACTAGCGGGGGGGCAAGCAGATACGCAGTATTTT	CASSPGLAGGQADTQYF
TRBV7-2	-	-	TRBJ1-6	TGTGCCAGCAGTCGTCAGGGTCCAAGGGAATCCTCCTATAATTCACCCCTCCACTTT	CASSRQGPRESSYNSPLHF
TRBV30	once	-	TRBJ1-5	TGTGCCTGGAGTGTACAGGGTGTCCACTCACAGCCCCAGCATTTT	CAWSVQGVHSQPQHF
TRBV4-1	-	-	TRBJ2-2	TGCGCCAGCAGCCCCCGCAGCGGGTTCCGAGGTCACGGGGAGCTGTTTTTT	CASSPRSGFRGHGELFF
TRBV29-1	few	TRBD2	TRBJ2-1	TGCAGCGTTGTTTCGGGACTAAATTCCCTCAGTGGACCCTACAATGAGCAGTTCTTC	CSVVSGLNSLSGPYNEQFF
TRBV7-6	few	-	TRBJ1-6	TGTGCCAGCAGTTCGAGCTCCTATAATTCACCCCTCCACTTT	CASSSSSYNSPLHF
TRBV18	-	TRBD1	TRBJ1-6	TGTGCCAGCTCACCACAGACAGGGAATAATTCACCCCTCCACTTT	CASSPQTGNNSPLHF
TRBV14	-	TRBD1	TRBJ1-6	TGTGCCAGCAGCCAAGGGCAGGGGGTAGCCTCACCCCTCCACTTT	CASSQGQGVASPLHF
TRBV20-1	-	-	TRBJ1-1	TGCAGTGCTAGAGGTGCAGCGAGGGCTTTCTTT	CSARGAARAFF
TRBV5-1	-	TRBD1	TRBJ1-6	TGCGCCAGCAAAGAACAGGGGGCGCAACGGAATTCACCCCTCCACTTT	CASKEQGAQRNSPLHF
TRBV2	-	-	TRBJ1-2	TGTGCCAGCAGTGAAGGGGCCGGCTACACCTTC	CASSEGAGYTF
TRBV6-1	-	TRBD2	TRBJ2-5	TGTGCCAGCAGTGACTTAGCGGGGGCACAAGAGACCCAGTACTTC	CASSDLAGAQETQYF
TRBV11-2	-	-	TRBJ2-1	TGTGCCAGCAGCTCTCTGAGGGACTTCAACTCCTACAATGAGCAGTTCTTC	CASSSLRDFNSYNEQFF
TRBV5-4	-	-	TRBJ2-7	TGTGCCAGCAGCTTGGTGGGGGCCGTCGAGCAGTACTTC	CASSLVGAVEQYF
TRBV6-1	-	-	TRBJ1-2	TGTGCCAGCAGTGTCCAGGGGTTTTCGAACTATGGCTACACCTTC	CASSVQGFSNYGYTF